Below are 2 T cell receptor beta chains sequenced from a single sample in a study of T cell repertoires in aging, cancer and after chemotherapy. TCR beta rearrangements were amplified from peripheral blood genomic DNA. Rearranged V-D-J TRB sequences were amplified with a mixed TRB-A/B primer pool. TCRdb independently ran MiXCR on the multiplex PCR reads; one entry per CDR3 protein. The repertoire holds 9,300 or so distinct CDR3 sequences, with 23% as singletons. The sample comprised blood. The receptors derive from a human donor with a blood cancer. The donor label of this sample is uncertain.

In this sample, this clonotype is medium-sized. The chain combines TRBV19 with TRBJ2-5; 9 bases map to TRBD1. CDR1 is LNHDA, CDR2 SQIVND, per germline (reference sequence). V lost 5 bases to trimming and J lost 4 bases; unmatched junction nucleotides: 11. CDR3 length: 16 residues. CDR3 sequence: CASSPSLMTGGETQYF. CDR3 bases: TGTGCCAGTAGTCCTTCCCTTATGACAGGGGGAGAGACCCAGTACTTC.

The V gene is TRBV11-2, the J gene TRBJ2-5; no firm D call. Germline V CDR1 and CDR2: SGHAT, FQNNGV. The CDR3 contains 14 residues. Trimming removed 5 bases from V and 3 bases from J, with 13 bases in between. The CDR3: CASSPGGAEETQYF. In DNA, the CDR3 is TGTGCCAGCAGCCCCGGTGGAGCAGAAGAGACCCAGTACTTC. The variable domain in full, completed from reference TRBV11-2 and TRBJ2-5, reads EAGVAQSPRYKIIEKRQSVAFWCNPISGHATLYWYQQILGQGPKLLIQFQNNGVVDDSQLPKDRFSAERLKGVDSTLKIQPAKLEDSAVYLCASSPGGAEETQYFGPGTRLLVL.